Following are 2 T cell receptor beta chains from one sample sequenced in a study of T-cell memory formation after mild COVID-19 (dated by TCRdb to 2020 to 2023). Receptors were amplified or captured by 5' RACE. TCRdb lists the instrument as Illumina NovaSeq 6000. Using fastp at Q25 and MiXCR, TCRdb reprocessed the public reads and kept productive beta chains. Every entry covers one CDR3 protein and lists the most common genes and DNA from its rows. The sample table records 25,000 to 35,000 distinct CDR3 sequences; approximately 7% of these occur just once. The ten largest clones represent roughly 14% of the sample. The sequenced sample consisted of PBMCs or a T cell subset sorted from them (not recorded which). These receptor sequences come from an adult woman who had mild COVID-19 (a few samples of this study predate the infection). The sample titles of this study are shuffled in the database, so cell type and time point are left out; the donor was told from shared clones.

This clonotype was recorded at least ten times. The chain combines TRBV15 with TRBJ2-3; D is possibly TRBD1 (6 bases). V lost 1 base, J lost 2 bases, and 10 bases lay in between. Germline V gene data show CDR1 as LNHNV and CDR2 as YYDKDF (reference sequence). This CDR3 comprises 15 residues. The CDR3 DNA is TGTGCCACCAGCAGAGCCGGGACACCCACAGATACGCAGTATTTT. It codes for CATSRAGTPTDTQYF.

V usage is TRBV14 and J usage is TRBJ2-5; D unclear. With 0 bases removed from V and 4 bases from J, the gap between germline ends came to 3 bases. The CDR3 runs 12 residues. The germline V gene encodes CDR1 SGHDN and CDR2 FVKESK. The CDR3 is CASSQELETQYF. As DNA, the CDR3 is TGTGCCAGCAGCCAAGAGTTAGAGACCCAGTACTTC.